The 4 T cell receptor beta chains below all came from one sample that was sequenced in a study of CD8+CD57+ T cells in acquired aplastic anemia. CD8+CD57+ cell expansion, shown by flow cytometry, had occurred in the patients selected for sequencing. Genomic DNA, serving as template, underwent TCR beta VDJ and CDR3 profiling. TCRdb recomputed calls from the reads with MiXCR, one row per CDR3 protein. The sample lists approximately 180,000 distinct CDR3 sequences, roughly 63% occurring once. The sequencing sample was made of sorted CD4+, CD8+, or CD8+CD57+ T cells (not recorded which) from PBMCs. The receptors derive from a human donor with aplastic anemia.

This clonotype was seen more than once but under ten times. The gene calls are TRBV29-1 and TRBJ1-2, with D possibly being TRBD1 (6 bases). The CDR3 length is 14 residues. The V gene lost 2 bases and the J gene lost 0 bases, with 10 bases spanning the gap. Germline CDR1 and CDR2: SQVTM and ANQGSEA. The CDR3 DNA reads TGCAGCGTTGAACCGACAGGTTCTAACTATGGCTACACCTTC. Amino acid sequence: CSVEPTGSNYGYTF. Full variable domain (remainder filled in from reference TRBV29-1 and TRBJ1-2): SAVISQKPSRDICQRGTSLTIQCQVDSQVTMMFWYRQQPGQSLTLIATANQGSEATYESGFVIDKFPISRPNLTFSTLTVSNMSPEDSSIYLCSVEPTGSNYGYTFGSGTRLTVV.

The chain employs TRBV20-1 and TRBJ1-1, with D unresolved. Trimming stripped 4 bases from V and 2 bases from J, with 17 bases between. Germline V gene data show CDR1 as DFQATT and CDR2 as SNEGSKA (reference sequence). This CDR3 has 15 amino acids. This CDR3 reads CSAKIGTTVNTEAFF. The DNA for the CDR3 is TGCAGTGCTAAGATAGGTACAACAGTAAACACTGAAGCTTTCTTT.

The genes are TRBV5-1 and TRBJ2-1; 12 nucleotides agree with TRBD2. This CDR3 is built from 14 residues. V gave up 0 bases and J gave up 9 bases; unmatched junction bases: 1. CDR1 is SGHRS and CDR2 is YFSETQ in the germline V gene. CDR3 in DNA: TGCGCCAGCAGCTTGGCTAGCGGGGGGGGTGAGCAGTTCTTC. Its protein product is CASSLASGGGEQFF. Using reference TRBV5-1 and TRBJ2-1 for the parts outside the CDR3, the full variable domain is KAGVTQTPRYLIKTRGQQVTLSCSPISGHRSVSWYQQTPGQGLQFLFEYFSETQRNKGNFPGRFSGRQFSNSRSEMNVSTLELGDSALYLCASSLASGGGEQFFGPGTRLTVL.

This clonotype showed up just a few times. The chain recombines TRBV29-1 with TRBJ2-1; maybe TRBD1 (5 bases). Trimming cost V 4 bases and J 7 bases, with 11 bases left between them. The CDR3 loop spans 12 amino acids. Germline CDR1 reads SQVTM; CDR2 reads ANQGSEA. The CDR3 region is CSVGRQPNEQFF. CDR3 bases: TGCAGCGTTGGCCGACAGCCGAATGAGCAGTTCTTC.